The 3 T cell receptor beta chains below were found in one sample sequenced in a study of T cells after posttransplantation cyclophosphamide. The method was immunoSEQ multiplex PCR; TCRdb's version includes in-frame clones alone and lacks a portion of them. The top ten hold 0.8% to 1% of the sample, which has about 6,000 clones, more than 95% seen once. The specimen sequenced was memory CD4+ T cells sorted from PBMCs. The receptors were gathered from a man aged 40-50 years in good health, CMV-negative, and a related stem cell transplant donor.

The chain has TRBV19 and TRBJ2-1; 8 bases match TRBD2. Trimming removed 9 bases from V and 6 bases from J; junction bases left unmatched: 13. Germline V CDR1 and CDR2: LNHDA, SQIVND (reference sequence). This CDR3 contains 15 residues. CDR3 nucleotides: TGTGCCAGCAAAACCCGGGAGGGTGGCCCCAATGAGCAGTTCTTC. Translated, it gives CASKTREGGPNEQFF.

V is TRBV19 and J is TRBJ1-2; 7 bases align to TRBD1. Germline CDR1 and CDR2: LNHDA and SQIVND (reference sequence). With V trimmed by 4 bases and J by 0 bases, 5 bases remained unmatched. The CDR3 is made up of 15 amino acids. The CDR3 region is CASSTRDSANYGYTF. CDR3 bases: TGTGCCAGTAGTACCCGGGACAGTGCTAACTATGGCTACACCTTC.

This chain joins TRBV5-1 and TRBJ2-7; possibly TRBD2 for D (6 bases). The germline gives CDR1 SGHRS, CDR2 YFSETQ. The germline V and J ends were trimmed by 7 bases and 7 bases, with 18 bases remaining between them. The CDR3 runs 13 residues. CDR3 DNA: TGCGCCAGCCACCCGGGAGCGGGTCGGGAGCAGTACTTC. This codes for CASHPGAGREQYF.